This section outlines one T cell receptor beta chain sequence together with its context. The antigen is not known. This entry comes from a study of beta chain features in type 1 diabetes. Notes on the study in general: Shortening that was moderate but significant affected the TCRB CDR3s of Type 1 diabetes patients in all four CD4+ subsets.

Isolated RNA was reverse transcribed in full, so expressed TCRB transcripts were sequenced. Some clones are missing from TCRdb's copy, which holds only in-frame ones; the method was immunoSEQ multiplex PCR. The table lists just over 450,000 clones, roughly 31% of them singletons, with almost 0.065% in the top ten. The CDR3 is 17 amino acids. J lost 5 bases, V lost 7 bases, and 14 bases had no gene match. Per the germline V gene, CDR1 is WNHNN and CDR2 is SYGVQD (reference sequence). The specimen was naive CD4+ T cells from blood. This rearrangement joins TRBV10-1 to TRBJ2-5, with 12 bases lining up with TRBD2. This sequence originates from a man aged 18 to 29 in good health. The CDR3 region has the DNA TGCGCCAGCACCGAAATGACTAGCGGGAGCCATTCGGAGACCCAGTACTTC. Its translation: CASTEMTSGSHSETQYF.